This TCR beta chain was documented in a study of shared clonotypes between healthy human individuals (dated by TCRdb to 2020 to 2021). Concerning the study at large: A couple of women and a few men aged 18 to 49 years were included in the cohort. Per donor, leukapheresis produced somewhere between about 0.94 and 9.5 billion PBMCs. To increase sequencing depth and limit assay-specific biases, different laboratories used diverse techniques to prepare libraries and sequence TCR repertoires. For each donor, CD4 naive and CD4 memory were each run on three plates, CD8 naive on two plates, and CD8 memory on one plate. To estimate repertoire size and how much clonotypes are shared between individuals, the study performed deep sequencing of blood TCR repertoires from roughly five healthy adults.

As concerns this clone: The clone's antigen remains unknown. No quality values exist for individual bases; no much larger clone is one base distant.

The paper as a whole reports these results and caveats: Larger estimated clonotype richness was generally found for naive subsets than for memory subsets. Incomplete sequencing was indicated by rarefaction of sorted-subset datasets, despite the large sequencing depth. Pairwise subsampling indicated that sequencing depth was expected to affect the degree of clonotype sharing among donors. Compared with non-shared clonotypes, clonotypes shared by all four sorted-subset donors had higher generation probabilities. The genetic and exposure-history diversity represented was limited by the small number of donors. Only blood was sampled, and tissue TCR repertoires likely differ from those in blood. Approximately 5% of naive CD4, 3% to 3.5% of naive CD8, around 2.3% of memory CD4, and more than 0.35% of memory CD8 clonotypes were shared across a few donors.

The donors were healthy, HIV-negative adults with no recently reported acute infections or vaccinations. Every donor was a Caucasian adult residing in Nashville, Tennessee, USA. Magnetic negative selection was used to enrich CD4+ T cells, after which naive cells were positively selected on CD45RA and the negative fraction became the memory subset. Blood was collected by leukapheresis, and PBMCs were isolated by Ficoll-Histopaque density gradient centrifugation and then cryopreserved in liquid nitrogen vapor phase. Analytical flow cytometry was used to check the purity and quantity of every magnetically sorted T cell population. Genomic DNA was isolated from every sorted fraction and measured by UV absorbance on a Nanodrop 2000c. Using the deep immunoSEQ assay, multiplex PCR amplified TCR CDR3 regions from genomic DNA. Extracted genomic DNA from each cell subset was distributed evenly across all wells of several immunoSEQ 96-well plates, and each plate was treated as a replicate. Each replicate PCR for sorted subsets received about 220 ng genomic DNA, equal to about 30,000 T cell genomes. The purified libraries were quantified using a Qubit 3.0 fluorometer, sized with a Bioanalyzer 2100, and then quantified again using the KAPA Library Quantification kit. Every immunoSEQ 96-well plate was sequenced on a dedicated single-read 150-cycle Illumina NextSeq 550 flow cell. The paper's processing steps were these. Because the immunoSEQ output held only junctional sequences and lacked quality scores, the filtering could not match the filtering applied to full-length reads. Sequences were annotated with PyIR, a Python wrapper for IgBLAST v1.9, using IMGT germline references to assign V/J genes and CDR3. Reads were removed for weak V/J assignments (E-value above 1e-6), missing CDR3, stop codons, out-of-frame junctions, or ambiguous translated residues. A V3J clonotype was defined by an identical inferred V gene, J gene, and CDR3 amino acid sequence. To compute the percentage overlap between repertoires, the number of shared unique clonotypes was divided by the size of the smaller repertoire. Richness of each repertoire was evaluated using RTK rarefaction, the Chao1 estimator, and Recon v2.1 estimates of unobserved clonotypes. OLGA was used to compute generation probabilities for all TCRbeta clonotypes that the gDNA method yielded from a handful of donors. What TCRdb holds here is the immuneACCESS table cut down to in-frame rearrangements. Part of the clones is not present; checked against another copy, under half of the missing clones reflect an unresolved V gene, and the others are unexplained. The V and J calls and the clone size are those of that table, but D and trimming were determined from the DNA. The sample data list millions of clones, and more than 90% of these were observed just once. Jointly, the top ten make up 0.13% to 0.15% of the sample.

The origin of this receptor is a man aged 18-30 years in good health. The sample consisted of naive CD4+ T cells sorted from blood. The cell subset or site label, read with the paper, signifies: CD45RA+ positively selected.

The DNA sequence follows: TGTGCCAGCAGCTTAGATCGTTCGGAGACCCAGTACTTC. Its protein product is CASSLDRSETQYF. Recombination joined TRBV11-2 with TRBJ2-5; no D gene can be assigned with confidence. The cysteine opens and the phenylalanine closes a CDR3 of 13 amino acids. Kept here is only the CDR3 DNA, which spans 39 bases and is read in frame from base 1. Per the germline V gene, SGHAT is the CDR1 and FQNNGV is the CDR2. V was cut back by 0 bases and J by 5 bases, leaving a gap of 7 bases between them.